The present T cell receptor (beta chain) was sequenced within a study of T-cell memory formation after mild COVID-19. Study-wide results and caveats: In pre-infection memory, a portion of responding clones appeared, which suggested that cross-reactive memory joined. Clones contracting across day 15 to 85 had a balanced CD4/CD8 profile; later expanding clones leaned CD4+.

The V and J ends lost 9 bases and 4 bases, in that order; junction bases with no gene match: 8. CDR1 KGHDR and CDR2 SFDVKD come from the germline V gene. The CDR3 loop spans 13 amino acids. Points on this clonotype: The antigen remains undetermined.

Constant-segment primers were used for 5'RACE, and the resulting TCR alpha and TCR beta cDNA libraries carried sample barcodes and UMIs. TCRdb called the 5' RACE reads again in MiXCR, with one record for every CDR3 protein. This table has 550,000 to 700,000 distinct CDR3 sequences, approximately 15% appearing once. The rearrangement links TRBV24-1 to TRBJ2-7, with 7 bases aligning to TRBD1. The receptor was derived from an adult woman who had mild COVID-19 (a few samples of this study predate the infection). Cell type and time point are not known. Sequenced sample: PBMCs or a T cell subset sorted from them (not recorded which). CDR3 DNA: TGTGCCACCGGGGGAACAGGGGAGTACGAGCAGTACTTC. Its protein product is CATGGTGEYEQYF.